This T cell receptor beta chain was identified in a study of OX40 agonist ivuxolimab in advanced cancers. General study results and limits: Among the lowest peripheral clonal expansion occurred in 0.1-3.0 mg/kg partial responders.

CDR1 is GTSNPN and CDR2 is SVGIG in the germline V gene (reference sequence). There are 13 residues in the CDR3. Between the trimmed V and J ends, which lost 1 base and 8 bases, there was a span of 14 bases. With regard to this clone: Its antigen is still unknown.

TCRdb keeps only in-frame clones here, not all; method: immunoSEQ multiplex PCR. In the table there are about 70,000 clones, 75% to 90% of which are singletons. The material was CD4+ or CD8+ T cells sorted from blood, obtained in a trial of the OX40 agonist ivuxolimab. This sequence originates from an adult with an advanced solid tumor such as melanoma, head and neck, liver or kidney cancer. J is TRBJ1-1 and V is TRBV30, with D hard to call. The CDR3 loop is CAWSARYRPEAFF. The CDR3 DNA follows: TGTGCCTGGAGTGCCCGGTATAGGCCAGAAGCTTTCTTT. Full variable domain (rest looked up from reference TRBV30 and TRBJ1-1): SQTIHQWPATLVQPVGSPLSLECTVEGTSNPNLYWYRQAAGRGLQLLFYSVGIGQISSEVPQNLSASRPQDRQFILSSKKLLLSDSGFYLCAWSARYRPEAFFGQGTRLTVV.